The rows below give T cell receptor beta chains drawn from one sample of a study of CD8 T cells in ankylosing spondylitis. TCRdb fed the 5' RACE reads into MiXCR, producing one record per CDR3 protein. The repertoire holds approximately 100,000 distinct CDR3 sequences, with about 7.7% as singletons. Sequencing was performed on blood, either unsorted or a sorted T cell fraction (not recorded which). Receptor source: a male donor with ankylosing spondylitis or in good health (not recorded which). Each CDR3 is given with its conserved first and last residue. Each record gives: J gene, clone size, V gene, D gene, CDR3 protein, CDR3 DNA. D genes are given only for firm matches. Expanded clones are given a class, and other clones once, few, many or no size at all.

TRBJ2-7,NA,TRBV7-9,NA,CASSHDKALLVYEQYF,TGTGCCAGCAGCCACGACAAAGCCCTTTTGGTTTACGAGCAGTACTTC
TRBJ2-3,NA,TRBV7-2,NA,CASSSSVTDTQYF,TGTGCCAGCAGCTCTTCGGTCACAGATACGCAGTATTTT
TRBJ2-2,many,TRBV12-3/TRBV12-4,NA,CASRRRGSNTGELFF,TGTGCCAGCAGGAGAAGGGGATCGAACACCGGGGAGCTGTTTTTT
TRBJ2-1,many,TRBV19,NA,CASRMVLGLDNEQFF,TGTGCCAGTAGGATGGTGTTAGGATTAGACAATGAGCAGTTCTTC
TRBJ2-7,many,TRBV10-3,NA,CAISVDIYEQYF,TGTGCCATCAGCGTCGACATCTACGAGCAGTACTTC
TRBJ2-7,many,TRBV11-1,TRBD1,CASSADRLHYEQYF,TGTGCCAGCAGCGCGGACAGGCTCCATTACGAGCAGTACTTC
TRBJ2-5,few,TRBV11-2,TRBD2,CASSRTPGLEGVGETQYF,TGTGCCAGCAGTCGGACTCCGGGACTAGAGGGGGTTGGTGAGACCCAGTACTTC
TRBJ2-2,many,TRBV14,NA,CASSQRRGNANTGELFF,TGTGCCAGCAGCCAAAGAAGGGGAAACGCGAACACCGGGGAGCTGTTTTTT
TRBJ2-4,many,TRBV2,NA,CATVGRGLAKNIQYF,TGTGCCACCGTAGGAAGAGGTTTAGCCAAAAACATTCAGTACTTC
TRBJ2-1,NA,TRBV5-1,TRBD1,CASSPGQGAKKRTDEQFF,TGCGCCAGCAGCCCGGGACAGGGGGCTAAAAAAAGAACGGATGAGCAGTTCTTC
TRBJ2-3,many,TRBV12-3/TRBV12-4,TRBD2,CASSPLTSGDADTQYF,TGTGCCAGCAGTCCCCTGACTAGCGGGGATGCAGATACGCAGTATTTT
TRBJ2-1,many,TRBV20-1,NA,CSARGWGGPPGEQFF,TGCAGTGCTAGGGGGTGGGGGGGGCCCCCGGGTGAGCAGTTCTTC
TRBJ1-1,few,TRBV4-3,NA,CASSQDFGNTEAFF,TGCGCCAGCAGCCAAGATTTTGGGAACACTGAAGCTTTCTTT
TRBJ1-1,many,TRBV18,TRBD1,CASSPPGQGSGAEAFF,TGTGCCAGCTCACCCCCCGGACAGGGTAGTGGCGCTGAAGCTTTCTTT
TRBJ2-5,many,TRBV2,NA,CASSSWTNQETQYF,TGTGCCAGCAGTTCGTGGACTAATCAAGAGACCCAGTACTTC
TRBJ1-6,many,TRBV15,NA,CATSRGSYNSPLHF,TGTGCCACCAGCCGGGGCTCCTATAATTCACCCCTCCACTTT
TRBJ2-7,many,TRBV9,NA,CASSVVPLSYEQYF,TGTGCCAGCAGCGTAGTCCCGCTCTCCTACGAGCAGTACTTC
TRBJ1-2,many,TRBV20-1,NA,CSARDLLWNPSYGYTF,TGCAGTGCTAGAGATCTCCTCTGGAACCCCTCTTATGGCTACACCTTC
TRBJ2-7,many,TRBV29-1,NA,CSVATPYEQYF,TGCAGCGTTGCGACACCTTACGAGCAGTACTTC
TRBJ2-1,many,TRBV12-3/TRBV12-4,NA,CASSGPIGYNEQFF,TGTGCCAGCAGTGGCCCCATCGGCTACAATGAGCAGTTCTTC
TRBJ2-7,many,TRBV7-8,NA,CASSLVAVYEQYF,TGTGCCAGCAGCTTAGTGGCGGTCTACGAGCAGTACTTC
TRBJ1-5,many,TRBV7-8,NA,CASSPAALSNQPQHF,TGTGCCAGCAGCCCCGCAGCTCTGAGCAATCAGCCCCAGCATTTT
TRBJ2-2,few,TRBV7-3,NA,CASSTDSTGELFF,TGTGCCAGCAGCACGGACAGCACCGGGGAGCTGTTTTTT
TRBJ2-1,many,TRBV10-3,TRBD2,CAITGGEDNEQFF,TGTGCCATCACGGGGGGGGAAGACAATGAGCAGTTCTTC
TRBJ2-3,many,TRBV13,TRBD1,CASSRPGQGWDTQYF,TGTGCCAGCAGTCGACCGGGACAGGGGTGGGATACGCAGTATTTT
TRBJ2-7,many,TRBV9,NA,CASSVGNSYEQYF,TGTGCCAGCAGCGTAGGAAACTCCTACGAGCAGTACTTC
TRBJ2-4,many,TRBV11-2,NA,CASSAQTQALAKNIQYF,TGTGCCAGCAGCGCCCAAACGCAGGCGCTAGCCAAAAACATTCAGTACTTC
TRBJ2-2,many,TRBV6-1,TRBD1,CASSTGTVLHGELFF,TGTGCCAGCAGTACCGGGACAGTGCTTCACGGGGAGCTGTTTTTT
TRBJ2-5,many,TRBV5-1,NA,CASRTSPGGKETQYF,TGCGCCAGCAGAACGAGTCCCGGAGGAAAAGAGACCCAGTACTTC
TRBJ2-5,many,TRBV24-1,NA,CATSDPTGSFETQYF,TGTGCCACCAGTGACCCCACAGGATCGTTCGAGACCCAGTACTTC
TRBJ2-2,NA,TRBV18,NA,CASSPPGVLELFF,TGTGCCAGCTCACCACCGGGGGTCCTGGAGCTGTTTTTT
TRBJ1-5,many,TRBV7-2,NA,CASSLVDFQPQHF,TGTGCCAGCAGCTTAGTGGATTTCCAGCCCCAGCATTTT
TRBJ2-2,NA,TRBV7-2,TRBD1,CASSNQGDIGELFF,TGTGCCAGTAGTAACCAGGGGGATATCGGGGAGCTGTTTTTT
TRBJ2-5,many,TRBV12-5,TRBD1,CASGLGQGRPFDTQYF,TGTGCTAGTGGTTTGGGACAGGGGCGACCGTTTGACACCCAGTACTTC
TRBJ2-2,NA,TRBV6-1,NA,CASRRDTGELFF,TGTGCCAGCAGAAGGGATACCGGGGAGCTGTTTTTT
TRBJ2-1,NA,TRBV3-1,NA,CACTKEPVGAFYNEQFF,TGTGCCTGCACCAAAGAACCCGTCGGGGCCTTTTACAATGAGCAGTTCTTC
TRBJ2-2,few,TRBV18,TRBD2,CTSSPASGIDTGELFF,TGTACCAGCTCACCAGCTAGCGGGATCGACACCGGGGAGCTGTTTTTT
TRBJ2-1,NA,TRBV20-1,TRBD2,CSARLAGANEQFF,TGCAGTGCTAGGCTAGCGGGAGCCAATGAGCAGTTCTTC
TRBJ2-6,few,TRBV5-1,NA,CASSSGLFSGANVLTF,TGCGCCAGCAGCTCGGGACTGTTCTCTGGGGCCAACGTCCTGACTTTC
TRBJ1-4,many,TRBV7-2,NA,CASSLATGNEKLFF,TGTGCCAGCAGCTTAGCGACAGGAAATGAAAAACTGTTTTTT
TRBJ2-7,many,TRBV7-6,TRBD2,CASSQLAGALIYEQYF,TGTGCCAGCAGCCAACTAGCGGGAGCCCTCATCTACGAGCAGTACTTC
TRBJ1-2,many,TRBV7-8,TRBD1,CASSLGGTGEINYGYTF,TGTGCCAGCAGCTTAGGGGGGACAGGGGAAATTAACTATGGCTACACCTTC
TRBJ2-7,NA,TRBV7-9,NA,CASSLEWAYEQYF,TGTGCCAGCAGCTTAGAATGGGCCTACGAGCAGTACTTC
TRBJ1-1,NA,TRBV20-1,NA,CSARDQIGRTAPRGTEAFF,TGCAGTGCTAGAGATCAAATAGGTCGGACAGCGCCAAGGGGCACTGAAGCTTTCTTT
TRBJ1-1,many,TRBV19,NA,CASSGDPREAFF,TGTGCCAGTAGTGGAGACCCCCGGGAAGCTTTCTTT
TRBJ1-4,NA,TRBV7-7,NA,CASSLPKGNEKLFF,TGTGCTAGCAGCCTTCCAAAAGGGAACGAAAAACTGTTTTTT
TRBJ1-6,many,TRBV12-3/TRBV12-4,NA,CASSLGPGFTNSPLHF,TGTGCCAGCAGTTTAGGGCCAGGGTTTACTAATTCACCCCTCCACTTT
TRBJ1-2,many,TRBV9,NA,CASSPAGGVIYGYTF,TGTGCCAGCAGCCCCGCGGGGGGCGTTATCTATGGCTACACCTTC
TRBJ2-5,many,TRBV7-9,NA,CASGKAQETQYF,TGTGCCAGCGGGAAGGCCCAAGAGACCCAGTACTTC
TRBJ1-5,many,TRBV20-1,TRBD1,CSARGAVPRGQGNQPQHF,TGCAGTGCTAGAGGGGCCGTTCCGAGGGGGCAGGGGAATCAGCCCCAGCATTTT
TRBJ2-1,many,TRBV6-5,TRBD2,CASSYGTSGYNEQFF,TGTGCCAGCAGTTACGGGACTAGCGGGTACAATGAGCAGTTCTTC
TRBJ1-5,NA,TRBV19,NA,CASEYGGQGQPQHF,TGTGCCAGTGAGTACGGAGGGCAGGGTCAGCCCCAGCATTTT
TRBJ1-1,many,TRBV23-1,NA,CASIPAWGRNTEAFF,TGCGCCAGCATCCCCGCCTGGGGGCGGAACACTGAAGCTTTCTTT
TRBJ2-1,NA,TRBV5-5,TRBD1,CASNAYRGNEQFF,TGTGCCAGCAACGCATACAGGGGTAATGAGCAGTTCTTC
TRBJ2-1,many,TRBV4-1,TRBD2,CASSGQAGGYNEQFF,TGCGCCAGCAGCGGACAAGCGGGAGGCTACAATGAGCAGTTCTTC
TRBJ2-5,many,TRBV12-3/TRBV12-4,TRBD1,CASSLNRGVGTQYF,TGTGCCAGCAGTTTAAACAGGGGAGTAGGGACCCAGTACTTC
TRBJ2-3,once,TRBV3-1,NA,CASSLKKGTDTQYF,TGTGCCAGCAGCCTTAAAAAGGGCACAGATACGCAGTATTTT
TRBJ2-3,many,TRBV10-3,TRBD1,CAASGQGLDTQYF,TGTGCCGCCTCGGGACAGGGGCTAGATACGCAGTATTTT
TRBJ2-6,few,TRBV19,NA,CASSFRGGGANVLTF,TGTGCCAGTAGTTTCAGGGGCGGTGGGGCCAACGTCCTGACTTTC
TRBJ2-2,few,TRBV14,NA,CASSQVLTGELFF,TGTGCCAGCAGCCAAGTACTCACCGGGGAGCTGTTTTTT